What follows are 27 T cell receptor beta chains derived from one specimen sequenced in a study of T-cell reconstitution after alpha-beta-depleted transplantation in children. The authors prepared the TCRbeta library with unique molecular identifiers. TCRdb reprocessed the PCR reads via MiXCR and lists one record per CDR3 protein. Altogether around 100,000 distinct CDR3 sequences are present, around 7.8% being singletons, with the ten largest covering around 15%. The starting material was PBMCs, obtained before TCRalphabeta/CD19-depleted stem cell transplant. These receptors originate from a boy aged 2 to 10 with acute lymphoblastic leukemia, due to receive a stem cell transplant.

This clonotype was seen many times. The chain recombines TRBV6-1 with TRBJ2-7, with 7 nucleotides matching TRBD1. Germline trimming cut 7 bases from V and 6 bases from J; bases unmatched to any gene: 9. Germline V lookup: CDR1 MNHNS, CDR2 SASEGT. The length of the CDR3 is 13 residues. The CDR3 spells CASTLTGLSEQYF. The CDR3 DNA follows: TGTGCCAGCACCTTGACAGGGTTAAGCGAGCAGTACTTC.

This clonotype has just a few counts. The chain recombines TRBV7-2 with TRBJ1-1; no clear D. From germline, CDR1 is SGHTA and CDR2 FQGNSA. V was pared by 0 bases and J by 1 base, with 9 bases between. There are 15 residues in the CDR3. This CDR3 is CASSLARPPNTEAFF. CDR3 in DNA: TGTGCCAGCAGCTTAGCGAGGCCGCCGAACACTGAAGCTTTCTTT.

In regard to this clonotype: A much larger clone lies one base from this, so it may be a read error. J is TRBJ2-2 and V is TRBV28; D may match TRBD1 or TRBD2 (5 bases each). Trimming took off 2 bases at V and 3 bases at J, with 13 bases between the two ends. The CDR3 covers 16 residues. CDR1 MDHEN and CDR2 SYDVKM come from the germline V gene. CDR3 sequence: CASSLKGPTYTGELFF. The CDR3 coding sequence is TGTGCCAGCAGTTTAAAGGGACCCACGTACACCGGGGAGCTGTTTTTT.

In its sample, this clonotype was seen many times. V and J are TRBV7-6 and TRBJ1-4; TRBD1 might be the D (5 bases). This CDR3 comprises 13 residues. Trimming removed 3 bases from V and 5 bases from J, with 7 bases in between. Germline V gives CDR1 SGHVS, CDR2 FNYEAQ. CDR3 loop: CASSFRDNEKLFF. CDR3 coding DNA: TGTGCCAGCAGCTTTCGGGACAATGAAAAACTGTTTTTT.

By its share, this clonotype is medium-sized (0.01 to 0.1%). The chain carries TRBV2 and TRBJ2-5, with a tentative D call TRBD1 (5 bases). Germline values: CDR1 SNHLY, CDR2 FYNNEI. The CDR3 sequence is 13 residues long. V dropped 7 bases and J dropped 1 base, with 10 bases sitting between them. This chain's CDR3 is CASTSDSQETQYF. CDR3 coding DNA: TGTGCCAGCACCTCCGACAGCCAAGAGACCCAGTACTTC.

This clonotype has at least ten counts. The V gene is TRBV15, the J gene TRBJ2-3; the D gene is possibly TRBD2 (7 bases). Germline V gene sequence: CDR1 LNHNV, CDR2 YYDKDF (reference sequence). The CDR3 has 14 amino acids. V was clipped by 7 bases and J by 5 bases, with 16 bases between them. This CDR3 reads CATKEGGELDTQYF. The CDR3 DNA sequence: TGTGCCACCAAGGAGGGGGGGGAGCTAGATACGCAGTATTTT. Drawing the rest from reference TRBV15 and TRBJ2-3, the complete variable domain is DAMVIQNPRYQVTQFGKPVTLSCSQTLNHNVMYWYQQKSSQAPKLLFHYYDKDFNNEADTPDNFQSRRPNTSFCFLDIRSPGLGDTAMYLCATKEGGELDTQYFGPGTRLTVL.

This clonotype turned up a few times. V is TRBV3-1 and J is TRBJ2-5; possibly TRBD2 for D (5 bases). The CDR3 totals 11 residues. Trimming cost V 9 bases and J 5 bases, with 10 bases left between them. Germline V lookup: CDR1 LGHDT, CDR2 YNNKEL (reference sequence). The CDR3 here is CASKTGETQYF. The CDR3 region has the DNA TGTGCCAGTAAAACGGGGGAGACCCAGTACTTC.

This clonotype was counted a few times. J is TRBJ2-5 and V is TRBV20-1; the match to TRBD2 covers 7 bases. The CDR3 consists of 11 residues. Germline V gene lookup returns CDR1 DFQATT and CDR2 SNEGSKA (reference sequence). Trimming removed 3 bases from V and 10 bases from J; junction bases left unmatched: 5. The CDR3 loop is CSASPGGSQYF. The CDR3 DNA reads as TGCAGTGCTAGCCCCGGGGGGAGCCAGTACTTC.

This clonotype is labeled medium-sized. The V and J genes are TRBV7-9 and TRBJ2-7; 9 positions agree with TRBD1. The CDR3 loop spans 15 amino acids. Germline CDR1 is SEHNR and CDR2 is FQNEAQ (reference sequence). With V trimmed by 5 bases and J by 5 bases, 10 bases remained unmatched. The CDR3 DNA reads TGTGCCAGCAGCCACCCGGGACAGGGTAGTAACGAGCAGTACTTC. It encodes CASSHPGQGSNEQYF.

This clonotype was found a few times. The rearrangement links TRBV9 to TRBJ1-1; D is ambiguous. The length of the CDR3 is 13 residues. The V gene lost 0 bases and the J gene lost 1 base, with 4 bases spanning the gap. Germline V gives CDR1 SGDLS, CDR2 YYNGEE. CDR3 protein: CASSVGPNTEAFF. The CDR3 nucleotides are TGTGCCAGCAGCGTAGGGCCGAACACTGAAGCTTTCTTT. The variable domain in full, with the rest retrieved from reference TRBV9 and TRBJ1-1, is DSGVTQTPKHLITATGQRVTLRCSPRSGDLSVYWYQQSLDQGLQFLIQYYNGEERAKGNILERFSAQQFPDLHSELNLSSLELGDSALYFCASSVGPNTEAFFGQGTRLTVV.

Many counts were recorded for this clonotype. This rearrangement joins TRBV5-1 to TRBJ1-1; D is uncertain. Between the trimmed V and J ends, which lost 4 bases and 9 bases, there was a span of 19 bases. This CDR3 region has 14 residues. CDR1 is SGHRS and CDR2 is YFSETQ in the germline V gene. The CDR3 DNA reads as TGCGCCAGCAGCCTATGGACGGCGACTCCCCAAGCTTTCTTT. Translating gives CASSLWTATPQAFF.

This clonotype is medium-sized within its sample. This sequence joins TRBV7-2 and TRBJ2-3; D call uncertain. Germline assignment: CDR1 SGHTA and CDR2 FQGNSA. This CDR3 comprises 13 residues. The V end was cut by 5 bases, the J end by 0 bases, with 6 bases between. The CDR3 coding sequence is TGTGCCAGCAGCCCGACTAGCACAGATACGCAGTATTTT. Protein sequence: CASSPTSTDTQYF.

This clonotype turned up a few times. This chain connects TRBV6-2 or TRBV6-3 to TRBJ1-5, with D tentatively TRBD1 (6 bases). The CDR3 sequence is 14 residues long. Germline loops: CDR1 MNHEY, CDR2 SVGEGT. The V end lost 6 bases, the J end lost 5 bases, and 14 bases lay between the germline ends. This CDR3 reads CASSPGQVYQPQHF. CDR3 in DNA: TGTGCCAGCAGCCCGGGACAAGTTTATCAGCCCCAGCATTTT.

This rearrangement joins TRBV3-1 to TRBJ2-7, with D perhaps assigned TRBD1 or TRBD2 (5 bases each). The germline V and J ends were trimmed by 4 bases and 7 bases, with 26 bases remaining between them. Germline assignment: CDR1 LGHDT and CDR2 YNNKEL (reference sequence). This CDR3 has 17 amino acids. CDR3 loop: CASSPDSEGPISWEQYF. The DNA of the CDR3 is TGTGCCAGCAGCCCCGATTCCGAGGGACCGATCTCTTGGGAGCAGTACTTC.

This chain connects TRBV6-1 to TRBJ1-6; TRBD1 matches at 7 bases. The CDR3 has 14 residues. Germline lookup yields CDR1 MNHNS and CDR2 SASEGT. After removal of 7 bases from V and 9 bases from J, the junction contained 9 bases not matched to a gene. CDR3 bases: TGTGCCAGCACGCGGACAGGCCGGGGTTCACCCCTCCACTTT. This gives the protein CASTRTGRGSPLHF.

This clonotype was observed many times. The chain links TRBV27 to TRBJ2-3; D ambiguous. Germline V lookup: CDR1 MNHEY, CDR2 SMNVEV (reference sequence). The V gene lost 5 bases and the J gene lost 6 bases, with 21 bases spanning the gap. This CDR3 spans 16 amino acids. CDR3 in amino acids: CASSHRPGVVLDTQYF. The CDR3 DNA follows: TGTGCCAGCAGTCACCGCCCTGGGGTAGTTTTGGATACGCAGTATTTT.

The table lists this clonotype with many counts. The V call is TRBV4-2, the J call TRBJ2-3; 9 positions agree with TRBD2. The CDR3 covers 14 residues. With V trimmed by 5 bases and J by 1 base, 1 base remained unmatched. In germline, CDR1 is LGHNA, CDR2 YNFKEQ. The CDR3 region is CASSSSGGTDTQYF. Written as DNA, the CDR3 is TGTGCCAGCAGCTCTAGCGGGGGCACAGATACGCAGTATTTT.

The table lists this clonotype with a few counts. CDR3 nucleotides: TGCGCCAGCAGCTACTCTGGGGAGCAGTCACCCCTCCACTTT. This translates into CASSYSGEQSPLHF. J is TRBJ1-6 and V is TRBV4-1, with unresolved D. Germline CDR1 reads MGHRA; CDR2 reads YSYEKL. V lost 5 bases and J lost 10, with 15 bases in between. This CDR3 is built from 14 residues.

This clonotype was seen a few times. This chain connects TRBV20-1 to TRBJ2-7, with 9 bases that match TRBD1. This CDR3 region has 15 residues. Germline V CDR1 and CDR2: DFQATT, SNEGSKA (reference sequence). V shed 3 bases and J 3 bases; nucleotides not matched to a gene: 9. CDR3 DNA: TGCAGTGCTAGGTACGGGGACAGGGACTTCTACGAGCAGTACTTC. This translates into CSARYGDRDFYEQYF.

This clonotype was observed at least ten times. The CDR3 nucleotides are TGCGCCAGCAGCTCCAAAAACATTCAGTACTTC. Its protein product is CASSSKNIQYF. The chain is built from TRBV5-1 and TRBJ2-4; D is unresolved. Germline loops: CDR1 SGHRS, CDR2 YFSETQ. This CDR3 comprises 11 residues. The germline V and J ends were trimmed by 3 bases and 2 bases, with 0 bases remaining between them.

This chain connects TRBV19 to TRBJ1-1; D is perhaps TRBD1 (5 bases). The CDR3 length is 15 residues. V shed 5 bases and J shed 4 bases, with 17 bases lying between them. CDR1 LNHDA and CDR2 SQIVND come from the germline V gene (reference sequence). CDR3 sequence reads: CASSLSGGRSTEAFF. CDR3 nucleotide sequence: TGTGCCAGTAGTCTCTCCGGGGGAAGGAGCACTGAAGCTTTCTTT.

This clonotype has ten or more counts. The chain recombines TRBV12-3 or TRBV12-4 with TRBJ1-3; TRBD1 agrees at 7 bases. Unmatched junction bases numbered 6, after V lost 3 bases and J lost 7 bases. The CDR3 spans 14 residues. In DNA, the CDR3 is TGTGCCAGCAGTTTTACAGGGGTCTGGAACACCATATATTTT. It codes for CASSFTGVWNTIYF.

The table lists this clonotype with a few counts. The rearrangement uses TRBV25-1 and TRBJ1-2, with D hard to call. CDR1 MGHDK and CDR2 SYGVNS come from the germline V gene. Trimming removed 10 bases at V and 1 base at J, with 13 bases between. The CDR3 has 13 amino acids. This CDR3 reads CATSEWGNYGYTF. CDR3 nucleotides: TGTGCCACCTCCGAGTGGGGTAACTATGGCTACACCTTC.

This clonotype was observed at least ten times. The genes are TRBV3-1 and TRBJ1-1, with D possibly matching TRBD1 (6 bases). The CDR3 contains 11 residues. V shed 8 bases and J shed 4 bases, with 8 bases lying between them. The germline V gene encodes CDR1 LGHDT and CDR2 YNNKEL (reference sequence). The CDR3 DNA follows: TGTGCCAGCCGGACAGCCACTGAAGCTTTCTTT. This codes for CASRTATEAFF. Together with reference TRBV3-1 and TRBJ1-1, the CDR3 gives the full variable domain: DTAVSQTPKYLVTQMGNDKSIKCEQNLGHDTMYWYKQDSKKFLKIMFSYNNKELIINETVPNRFSPKSPDKAHLNLHINSLELGDSAVYFCASRTATEAFFGQGTRLTVV.

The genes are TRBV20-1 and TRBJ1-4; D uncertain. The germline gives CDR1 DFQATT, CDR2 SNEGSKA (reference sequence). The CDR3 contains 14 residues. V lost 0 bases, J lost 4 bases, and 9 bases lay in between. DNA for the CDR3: TGCAGTGCTAGAGATCTTGGCCATAATGAAAAACTGTTTTTT. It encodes CSARDLGHNEKLFF.

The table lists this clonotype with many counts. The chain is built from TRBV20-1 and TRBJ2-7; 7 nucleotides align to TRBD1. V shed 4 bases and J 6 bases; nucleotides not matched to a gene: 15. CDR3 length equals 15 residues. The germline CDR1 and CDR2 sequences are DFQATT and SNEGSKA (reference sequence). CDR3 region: CSANFQVRGTSEQYF. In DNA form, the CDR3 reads TGCAGTGCTAACTTCCAAGTCAGGGGGACGAGCGAGCAGTACTTC.

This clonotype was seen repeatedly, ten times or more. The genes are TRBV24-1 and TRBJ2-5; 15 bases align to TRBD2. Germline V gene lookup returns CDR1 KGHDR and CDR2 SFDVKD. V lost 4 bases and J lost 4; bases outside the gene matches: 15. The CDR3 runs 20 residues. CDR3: CATSDPAGTSGGIGGETQYF. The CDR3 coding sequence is TGTGCCACCAGTGACCCTGCCGGGACTAGCGGGGGGATCGGGGGAGAGACCCAGTACTTC.